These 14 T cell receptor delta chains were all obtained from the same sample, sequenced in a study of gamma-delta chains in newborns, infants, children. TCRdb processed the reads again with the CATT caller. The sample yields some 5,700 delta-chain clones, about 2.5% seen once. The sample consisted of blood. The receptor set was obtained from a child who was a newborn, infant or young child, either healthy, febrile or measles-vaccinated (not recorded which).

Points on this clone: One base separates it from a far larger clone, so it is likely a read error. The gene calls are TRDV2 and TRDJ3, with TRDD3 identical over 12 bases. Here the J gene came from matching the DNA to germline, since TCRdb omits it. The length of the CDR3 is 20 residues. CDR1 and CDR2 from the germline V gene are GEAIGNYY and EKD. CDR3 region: CACDTGWGIRGSWDIRQMFF. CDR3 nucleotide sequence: TGTGCCTGTGACACCGGCTGGGGGATACGCGGAAGCTGGGACATCCGACAGATGTTTTTC.

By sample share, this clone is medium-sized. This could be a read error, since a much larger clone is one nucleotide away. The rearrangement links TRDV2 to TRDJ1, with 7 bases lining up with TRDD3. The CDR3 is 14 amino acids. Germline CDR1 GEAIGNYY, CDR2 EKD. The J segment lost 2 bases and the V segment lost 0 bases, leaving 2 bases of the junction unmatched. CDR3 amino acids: CACDTWGRTDKLIF. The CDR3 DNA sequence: TGTGCCTGTGACACCTGGGGGAGAACCGATAAACTCATCTTT.

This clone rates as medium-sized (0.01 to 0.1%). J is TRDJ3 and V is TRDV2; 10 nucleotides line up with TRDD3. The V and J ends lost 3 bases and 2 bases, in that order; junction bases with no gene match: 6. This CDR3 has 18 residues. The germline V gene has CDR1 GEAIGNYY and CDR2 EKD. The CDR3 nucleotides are TGTGCCTGTGACCCGACTGGGGGATCAGCCTGGGACACCCGACAGATGTTTTTC. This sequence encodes CACDPTGGSAWDTRQMFF.

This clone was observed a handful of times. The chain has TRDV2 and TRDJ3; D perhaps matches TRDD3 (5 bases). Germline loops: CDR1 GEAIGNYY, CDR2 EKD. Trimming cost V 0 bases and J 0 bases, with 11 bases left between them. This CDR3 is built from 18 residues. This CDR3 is CACDTVGSSSWDTRQMFF. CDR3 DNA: TGTGCCTGTGACACCGTGGGATCCAGCTCCTGGGACACCCGACAGATGTTTTTC.

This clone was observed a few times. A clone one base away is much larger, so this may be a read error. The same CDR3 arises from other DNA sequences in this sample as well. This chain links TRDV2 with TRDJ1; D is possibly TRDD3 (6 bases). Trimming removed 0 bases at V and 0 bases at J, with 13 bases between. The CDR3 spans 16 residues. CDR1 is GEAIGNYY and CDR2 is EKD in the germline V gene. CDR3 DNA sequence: TGTGCCTGTGACACCGTCGTACTGGGAGACACCGATAAACTCATCTTT. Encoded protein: CACDTVVLGDTDKLIF.

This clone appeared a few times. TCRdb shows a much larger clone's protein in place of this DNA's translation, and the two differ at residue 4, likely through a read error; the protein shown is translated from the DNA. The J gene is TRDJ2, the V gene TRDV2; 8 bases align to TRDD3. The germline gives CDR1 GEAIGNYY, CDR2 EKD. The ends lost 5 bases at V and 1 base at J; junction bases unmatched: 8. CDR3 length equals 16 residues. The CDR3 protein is CACGTLGAHLTAQLFF. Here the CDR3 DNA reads TGTGCCTGTGGCACACTGGGGGCCCATTTGACAGCACAACTCTTCTTT.

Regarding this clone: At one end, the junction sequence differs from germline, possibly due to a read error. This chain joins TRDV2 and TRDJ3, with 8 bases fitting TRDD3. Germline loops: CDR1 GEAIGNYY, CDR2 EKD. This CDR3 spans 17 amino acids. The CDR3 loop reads CACDYWGGSWDTRQMFF. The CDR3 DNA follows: TGTGCCTGTGACTACTGGGGGGGCTCCTGGGACACCCGGCAGATGTTTTTC.

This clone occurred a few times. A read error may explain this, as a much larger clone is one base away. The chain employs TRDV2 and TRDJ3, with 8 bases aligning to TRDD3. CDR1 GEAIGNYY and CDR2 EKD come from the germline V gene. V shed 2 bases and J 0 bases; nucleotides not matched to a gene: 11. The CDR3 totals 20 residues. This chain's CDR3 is CACDKVLRDTSSWDTRQMFF. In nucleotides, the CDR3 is TGTGCCTGTGACAAAGTACTGAGGGATACGAGCTCCTGGGACACCCGACAGATGTTTTTC.

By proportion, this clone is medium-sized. For the CDR3, the DNA is TGTGCCTGTGCCCATACCGCCGGCGATAAACTCATCTTT. This encodes CACAHTAGDKLIF. The V call is TRDV2, the J call TRDJ1; D remains unclear. The germline V gene encodes CDR1 GEAIGNYY and CDR2 EKD. This CDR3 is 13 amino acids long. The germline V and J ends were trimmed by 5 bases and 4 bases, with 13 bases remaining between them.

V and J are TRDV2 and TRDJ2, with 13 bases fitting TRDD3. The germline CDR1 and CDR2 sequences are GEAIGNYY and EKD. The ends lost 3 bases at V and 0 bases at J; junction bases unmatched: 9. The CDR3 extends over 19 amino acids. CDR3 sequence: CACDSLLGDTLSLTAQLFF. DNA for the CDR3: TGTGCCTGTGACTCCCTACTGGGGGATACGCTTTCTTTGACAGCACAACTCTTCTTT.

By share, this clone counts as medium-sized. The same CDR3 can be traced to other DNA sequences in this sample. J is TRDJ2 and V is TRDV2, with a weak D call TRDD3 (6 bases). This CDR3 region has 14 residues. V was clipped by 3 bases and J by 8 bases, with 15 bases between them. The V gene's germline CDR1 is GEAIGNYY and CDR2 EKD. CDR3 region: CACDLLTGLAQLFF. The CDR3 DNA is TGTGCCTGTGACCTACTTACTGGGTTGGCACAACTCTTCTTT.

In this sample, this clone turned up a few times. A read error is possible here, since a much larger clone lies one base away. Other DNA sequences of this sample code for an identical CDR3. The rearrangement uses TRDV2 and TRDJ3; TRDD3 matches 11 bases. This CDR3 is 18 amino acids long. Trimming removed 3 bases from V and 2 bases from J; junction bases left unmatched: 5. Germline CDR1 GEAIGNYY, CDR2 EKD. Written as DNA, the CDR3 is TGTGCCTGTGACGTGTTGGGGGATACGGCCTGGGACACCCGACAGATGTTTTTC. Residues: CACDVLGDTAWDTRQMFF.

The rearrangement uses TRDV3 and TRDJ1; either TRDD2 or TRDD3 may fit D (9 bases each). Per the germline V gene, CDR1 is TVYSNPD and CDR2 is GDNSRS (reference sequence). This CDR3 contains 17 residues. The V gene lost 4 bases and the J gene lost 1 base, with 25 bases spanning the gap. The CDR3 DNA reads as TGTGCCTGCGCCTTCCTACGTCTGGGGGATTTCACCGATAAACTCATCTTT. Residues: CACAFLRLGDFTDKLIF.

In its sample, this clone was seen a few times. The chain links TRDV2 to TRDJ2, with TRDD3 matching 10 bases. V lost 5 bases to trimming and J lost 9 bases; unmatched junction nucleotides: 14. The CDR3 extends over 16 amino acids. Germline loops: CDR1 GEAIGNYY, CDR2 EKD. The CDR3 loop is CACGPLGGGYATQLFF. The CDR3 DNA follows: TGTGCCTGTGGCCCCTTAGGGGGGGGATACGCAACACAACTCTTCTTT.